This T cell receptor beta chain was retrieved from a study of CD8+ T cells in alopecia areata. Germline loops: CDR1 SEHNR, CDR2 FQNEAQ (reference sequence). The CDR3 sequence is 11 residues long. V was trimmed by 6 bases and J by 13 bases, leaving 13 bases between them. Following extraction, RNA underwent reverse transcription to cDNA, which served as the sequencing template. This table comes from immunoSEQ multiplex PCR, and its TCRdb copy is limited to in-frame clones, with some not included. The profile shows some 110,000 clones, around 58% of them singletons. The sample's treatment: oral pan-JAK inhibitor, 5-10 mg twice daily.

The sequence was obtained from a human donor with alopecia areata. The source material was CD8+ T cells sorted from blood, sampled at week 4, from a patient treated with tofacitinib. The chain links TRBV7-9 to TRBJ1-3; D is undetermined. CDR3 in amino acids: CASRFGGEIYF. The DNA for the CDR3 is TGTGCCAGCAGATTCGGCGGGGAGATATATTTT.